This T cell receptor (beta chain) derives from a study of blood T cells in healthy people across ages. This clonotype was detected only a few times. The antigen is not known. Germline CDR1 DFQATT, CDR2 SNEGSKA (reference sequence). The CDR3 spans 11 residues. Between the trimmed V and J ends, which lost 3 bases and 5 bases, there was a span of 5 bases. Findings and caveats of the study: Donor CMV status, an unknown factor, possibly confounded changes in expanded clonotypes. The study regarded diversity estimates from one million T cells as underestimates.

Donor samples were obtained from healthy Caucasian individuals from Russia, aged 6 to 90. The authors ran a second PCR of roughly 6 to 11 cycles using a sample-barcoded 5' primer and a J-beta primer mix. TCRdb processed the 5' RACE reads anew with MiXCR; each CDR3 protein has one entry. The table lists about 290,000 distinct CDR3 sequences, roughly 29% of them singletons, with 29% in the top ten. The chain employs TRBV20-1 and TRBJ2-1; no clear D. The sample comprised blood. This clonotype originated in a woman aged 70-85 years in good health. In DNA, the CDR3 is TGCAGTGCTAGGTTTAACAATGAGCAGTTCTTC. As protein: CSARFNNEQFF.